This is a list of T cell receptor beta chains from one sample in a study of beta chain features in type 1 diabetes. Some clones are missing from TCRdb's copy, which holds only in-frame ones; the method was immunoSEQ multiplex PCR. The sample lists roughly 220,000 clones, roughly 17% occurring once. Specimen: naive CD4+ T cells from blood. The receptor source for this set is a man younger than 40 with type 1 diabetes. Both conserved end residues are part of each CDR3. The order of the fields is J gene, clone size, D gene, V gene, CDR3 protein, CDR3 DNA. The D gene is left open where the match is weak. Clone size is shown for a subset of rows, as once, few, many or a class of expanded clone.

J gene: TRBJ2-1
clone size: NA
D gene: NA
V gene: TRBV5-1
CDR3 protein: CASSPGVAEAYNEQFF
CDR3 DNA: TGCGCCAGCAGCCCCGGGGTAGCTGAGGCCTACAATGAGCAGTTCTTC

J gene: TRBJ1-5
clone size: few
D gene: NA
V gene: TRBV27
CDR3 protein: CASSFEGLGNQPQHF
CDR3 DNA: TGTGCCAGCAGTTTTGAGGGGCTGGGCAATCAGCCCCAGCATTTT

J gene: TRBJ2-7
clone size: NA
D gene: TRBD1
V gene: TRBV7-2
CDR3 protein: CASSLRVTGQESYEQYF
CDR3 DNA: TGTGCCAGCAGCTTAAGGGTAACGGGACAGGAGAGCTACGAGCAGTACTTC

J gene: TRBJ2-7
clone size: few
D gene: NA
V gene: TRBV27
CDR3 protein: CASSSWGRSGEQYF
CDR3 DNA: TGTGCCAGCAGTTCCTGGGGTCGGTCGGGCGAGCAGTACTTC

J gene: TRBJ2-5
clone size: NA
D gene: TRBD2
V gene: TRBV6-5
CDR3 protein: CASSYGGTGTGTQYF
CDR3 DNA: TGTGCCAGCAGCTACGGGGGGACGGGAACAGGGACCCAGTACTTC

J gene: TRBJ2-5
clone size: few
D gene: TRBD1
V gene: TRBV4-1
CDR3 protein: CASSQAGQGQETQYF
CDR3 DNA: TGCGCCAGCAGCCAAGCAGGACAGGGCCAAGAGACCCAGTACTTC

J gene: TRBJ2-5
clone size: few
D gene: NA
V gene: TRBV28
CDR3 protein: CASSFSRAAQYF
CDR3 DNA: TGTGCCAGCAGTTTCAGCAGGGCGGCCCAGTACTTC

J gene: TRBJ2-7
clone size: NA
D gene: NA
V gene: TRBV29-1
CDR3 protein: CSVNRALGYEQYF
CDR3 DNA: TGCAGCGTTAACAGGGCGTTAGGCTACGAGCAGTACTTC

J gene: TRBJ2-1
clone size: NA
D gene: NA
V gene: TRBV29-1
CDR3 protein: CSVEGYTHHSYNEQFF
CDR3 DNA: TGCAGCGTTGAAGGTTATACTCACCACTCCTACAATGAGCAGTTCTTC

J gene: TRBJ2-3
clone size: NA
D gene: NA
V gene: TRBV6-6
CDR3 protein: CASSYGPSTDTQYF
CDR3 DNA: TGTGCCAGCAGTTACGGGCCCAGCACAGATACGCAGTATTTT

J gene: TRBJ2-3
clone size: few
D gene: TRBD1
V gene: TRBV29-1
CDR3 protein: CSASTGQGATDTQYF
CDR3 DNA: TGCAGCGCTTCTACGGGACAGGGGGCCACAGATACGCAGTATTTT

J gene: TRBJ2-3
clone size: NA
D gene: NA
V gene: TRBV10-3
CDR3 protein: CAIRGRDTQYF
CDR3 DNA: TGTGCCATCAGGGGCCGGGATACGCAGTATTTT

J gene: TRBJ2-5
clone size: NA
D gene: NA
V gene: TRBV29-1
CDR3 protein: CSGGWKETQYF
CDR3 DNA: TGCAGCGGGGGATGGAAAGAGACCCAGTACTTC

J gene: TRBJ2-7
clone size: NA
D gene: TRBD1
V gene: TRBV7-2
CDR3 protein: CASSLSGQGTYEQYF
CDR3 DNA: TGTGCCAGCAGCTTATCGGGACAGGGGACCTACGAGCAGTACTTC

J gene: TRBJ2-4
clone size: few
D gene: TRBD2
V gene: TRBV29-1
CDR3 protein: CSVEPHRGGQYIQYF
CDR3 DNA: TGCAGCGTTGAACCCCACCGGGGGGGGCAATACATTCAGTACTTC

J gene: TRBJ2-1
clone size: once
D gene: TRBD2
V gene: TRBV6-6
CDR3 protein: CASRTSGRDNEQFF
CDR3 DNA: TGTGCCAGCAGGACTAGCGGGAGGGACAATGAGCAGTTCTTC

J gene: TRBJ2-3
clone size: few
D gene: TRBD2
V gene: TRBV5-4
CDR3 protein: CASSLRLAGEDTQYF
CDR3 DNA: TGTGCCAGCAGCTTAAGACTAGCGGGAGAAGATACGCAGTATTTT

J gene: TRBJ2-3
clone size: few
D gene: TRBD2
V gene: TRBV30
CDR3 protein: CAWSVGLAGGDTQYF
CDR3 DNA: TGTGCCTGGAGTGTCGGACTAGCGGGAGGAGATACGCAGTATTTT

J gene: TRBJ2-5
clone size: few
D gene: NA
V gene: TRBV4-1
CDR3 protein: CASSLTPLEETQYF
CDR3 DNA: TGCGCCAGCAGCCTGACGCCGTTAGAAGAGACCCAGTACTTC

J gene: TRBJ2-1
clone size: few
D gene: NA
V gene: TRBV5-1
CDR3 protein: CASSASGYNEQFF
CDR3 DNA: TGCGCCAGCAGCGCGTCAGGGTACAATGAGCAGTTCTTC

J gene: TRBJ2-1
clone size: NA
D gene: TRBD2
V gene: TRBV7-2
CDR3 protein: CASTGGVSGSYNEQFF
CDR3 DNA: TGTGCCAGCACCGGAGGGGTAAGCGGGAGCTACAATGAGCAGTTCTTC

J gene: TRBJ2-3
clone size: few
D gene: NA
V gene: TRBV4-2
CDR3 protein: CASSQDEGTDLTDTQYF
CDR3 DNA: TGTGCCAGCAGCCAAGATGAGGGGACTGATCTCACAGATACGCAGTATTTT

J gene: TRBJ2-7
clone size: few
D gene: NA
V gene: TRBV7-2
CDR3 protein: CASSPWVSADEQYF
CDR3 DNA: TGTGCCAGCAGCCCATGGGTGTCAGCCGACGAGCAGTACTTC

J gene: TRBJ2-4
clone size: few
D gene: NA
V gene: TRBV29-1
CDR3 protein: CSVEDPQDLAKNIQYF
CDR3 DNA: TGCAGCGTTGAAGATCCACAGGATCTAGCCAAAAACATTCAGTACTTC

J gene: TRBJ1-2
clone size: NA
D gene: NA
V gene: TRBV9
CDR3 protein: CASSVLGYGYTF
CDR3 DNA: TGTGCCAGCAGCGTACTAGGGTATGGCTACACCTTC

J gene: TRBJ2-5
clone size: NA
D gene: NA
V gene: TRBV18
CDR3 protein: CASSPDQETQYF
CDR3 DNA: TGTGCCAGCTCACCAGACCAAGAGACCCAGTACTTC

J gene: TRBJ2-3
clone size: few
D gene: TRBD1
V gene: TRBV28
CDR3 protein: CASSLYQGADTQYF
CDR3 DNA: TGTGCCAGCAGTTTATACCAGGGGGCAGATACGCAGTATTTT

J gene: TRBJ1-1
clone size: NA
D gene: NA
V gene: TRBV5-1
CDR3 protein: CASSLRQVNTEAFF
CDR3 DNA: TGCGCCAGCAGCTTGAGGCAGGTGAACACTGAAGCTTTCTTT

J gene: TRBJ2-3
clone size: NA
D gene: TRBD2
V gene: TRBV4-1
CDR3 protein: CASSHVAGGGTDTQYF
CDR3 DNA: TGCGCCAGCAGCCACGTAGCGGGAGGAGGCACAGATACGCAGTATTTT

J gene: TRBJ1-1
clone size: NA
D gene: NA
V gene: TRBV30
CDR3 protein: CAWSVLNTEAFF
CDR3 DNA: TGTGCCTGGAGTGTGCTGAACACTGAAGCTTTCTTT

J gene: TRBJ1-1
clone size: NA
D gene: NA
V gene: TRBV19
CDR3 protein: CASSLIMNTEAFF
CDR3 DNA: TGTGCCAGTAGCCTCATAATGAACACTGAAGCTTTCTTT

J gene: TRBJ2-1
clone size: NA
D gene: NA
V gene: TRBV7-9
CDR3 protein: CASRQGFF
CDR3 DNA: TGTGCCAGCAGACAGGGGTTCTTC

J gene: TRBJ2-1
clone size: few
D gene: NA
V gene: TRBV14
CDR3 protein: CASSQVTGGKQFF
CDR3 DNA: TGTGCCAGCAGCCAAGTCACTGGGGGGAAGCAGTTCTTC

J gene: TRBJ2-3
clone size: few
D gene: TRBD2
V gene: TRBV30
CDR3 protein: CAWSPWTSEADTQYF
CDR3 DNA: TGTGCCTGGAGTCCCTGGACTAGCGAGGCAGATACGCAGTATTTT

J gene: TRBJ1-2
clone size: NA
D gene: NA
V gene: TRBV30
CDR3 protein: CAWSVNGYTF
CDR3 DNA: TGTGCCTGGAGTGTAAATGGCTACACCTTC

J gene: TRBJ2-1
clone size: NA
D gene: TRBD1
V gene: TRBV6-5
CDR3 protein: CASREDRGRNEQFF
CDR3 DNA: TGTGCCAGCAGGGAGGACAGGGGGCGTAATGAGCAGTTCTTC

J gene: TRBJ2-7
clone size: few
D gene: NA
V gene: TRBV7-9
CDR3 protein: CASSFSHTTPYEQYF
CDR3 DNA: TGTGCCAGCAGCTTTTCGCACACCACCCCCTACGAGCAGTACTTC

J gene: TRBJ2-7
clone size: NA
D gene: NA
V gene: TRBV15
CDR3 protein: CATSKKKDRAEQYF
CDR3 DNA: TGTGCCACCAGCAAGAAAAAAGATCGGGCCGAGCAGTACTTC

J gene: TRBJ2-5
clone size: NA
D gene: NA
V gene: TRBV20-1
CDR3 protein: CSARLETQYF
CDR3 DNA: TGCAGTGCTCGGCTGGAGACCCAGTACTTC